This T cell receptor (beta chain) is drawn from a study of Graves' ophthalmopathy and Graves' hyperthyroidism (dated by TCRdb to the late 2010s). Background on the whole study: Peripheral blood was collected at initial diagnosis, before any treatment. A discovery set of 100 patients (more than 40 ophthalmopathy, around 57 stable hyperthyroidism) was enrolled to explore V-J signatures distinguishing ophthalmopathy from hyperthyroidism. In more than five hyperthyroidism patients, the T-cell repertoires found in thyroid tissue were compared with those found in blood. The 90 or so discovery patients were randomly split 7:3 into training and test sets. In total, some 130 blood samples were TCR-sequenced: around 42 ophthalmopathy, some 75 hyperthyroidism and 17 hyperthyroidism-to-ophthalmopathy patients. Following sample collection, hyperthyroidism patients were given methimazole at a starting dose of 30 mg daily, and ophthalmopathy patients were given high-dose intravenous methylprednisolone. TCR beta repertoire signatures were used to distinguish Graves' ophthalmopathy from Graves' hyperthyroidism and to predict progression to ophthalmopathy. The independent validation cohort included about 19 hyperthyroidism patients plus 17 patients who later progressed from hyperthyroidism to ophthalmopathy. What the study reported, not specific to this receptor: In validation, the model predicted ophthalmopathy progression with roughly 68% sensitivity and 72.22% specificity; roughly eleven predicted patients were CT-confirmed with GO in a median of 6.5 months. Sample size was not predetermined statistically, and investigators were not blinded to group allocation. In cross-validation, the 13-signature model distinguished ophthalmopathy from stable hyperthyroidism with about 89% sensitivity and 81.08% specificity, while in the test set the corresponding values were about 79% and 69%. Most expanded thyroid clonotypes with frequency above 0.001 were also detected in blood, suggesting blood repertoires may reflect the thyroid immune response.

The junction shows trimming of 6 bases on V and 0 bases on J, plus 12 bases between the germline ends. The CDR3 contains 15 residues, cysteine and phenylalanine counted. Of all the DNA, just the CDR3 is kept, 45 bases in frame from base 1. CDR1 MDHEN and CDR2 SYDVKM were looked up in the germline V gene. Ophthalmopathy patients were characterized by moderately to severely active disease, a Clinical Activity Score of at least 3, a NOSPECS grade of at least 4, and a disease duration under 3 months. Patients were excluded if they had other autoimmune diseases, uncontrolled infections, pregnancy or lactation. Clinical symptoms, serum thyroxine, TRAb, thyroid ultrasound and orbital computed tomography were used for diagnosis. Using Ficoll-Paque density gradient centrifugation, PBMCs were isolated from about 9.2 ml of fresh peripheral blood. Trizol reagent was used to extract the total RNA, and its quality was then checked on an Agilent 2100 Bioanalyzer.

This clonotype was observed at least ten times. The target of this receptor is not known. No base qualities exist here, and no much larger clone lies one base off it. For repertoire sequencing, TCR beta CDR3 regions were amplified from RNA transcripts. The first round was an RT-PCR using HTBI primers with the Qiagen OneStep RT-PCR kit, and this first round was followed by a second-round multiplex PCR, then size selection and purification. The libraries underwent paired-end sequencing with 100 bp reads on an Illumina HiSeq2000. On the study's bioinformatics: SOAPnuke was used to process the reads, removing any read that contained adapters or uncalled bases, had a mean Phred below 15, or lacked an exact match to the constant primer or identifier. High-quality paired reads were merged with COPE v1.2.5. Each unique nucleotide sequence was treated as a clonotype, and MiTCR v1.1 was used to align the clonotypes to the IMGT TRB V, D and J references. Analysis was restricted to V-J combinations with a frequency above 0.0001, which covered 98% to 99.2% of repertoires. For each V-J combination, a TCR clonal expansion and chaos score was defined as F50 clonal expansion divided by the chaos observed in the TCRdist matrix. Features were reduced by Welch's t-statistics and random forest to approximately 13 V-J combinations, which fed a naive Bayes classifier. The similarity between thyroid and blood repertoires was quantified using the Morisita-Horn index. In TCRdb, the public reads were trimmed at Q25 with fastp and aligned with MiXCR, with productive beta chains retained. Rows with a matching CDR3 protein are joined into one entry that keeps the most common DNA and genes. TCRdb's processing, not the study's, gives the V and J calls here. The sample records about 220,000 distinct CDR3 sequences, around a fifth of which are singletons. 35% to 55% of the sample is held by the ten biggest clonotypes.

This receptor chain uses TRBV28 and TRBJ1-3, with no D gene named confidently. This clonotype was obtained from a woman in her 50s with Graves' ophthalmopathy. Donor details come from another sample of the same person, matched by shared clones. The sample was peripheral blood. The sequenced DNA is TGTGCCAGCAGGCTCATTGTGGGCTCTGGAAACACCATATATTTT. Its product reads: CASRLIVGSGNTIYF.